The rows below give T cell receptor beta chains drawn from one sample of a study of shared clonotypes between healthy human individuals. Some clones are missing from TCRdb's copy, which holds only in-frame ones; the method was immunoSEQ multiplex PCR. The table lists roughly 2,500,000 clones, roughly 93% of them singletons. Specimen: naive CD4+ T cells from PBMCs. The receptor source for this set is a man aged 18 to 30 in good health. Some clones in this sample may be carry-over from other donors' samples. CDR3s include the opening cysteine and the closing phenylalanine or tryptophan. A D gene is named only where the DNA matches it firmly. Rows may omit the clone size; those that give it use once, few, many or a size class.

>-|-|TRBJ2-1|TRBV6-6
TGTGCCAGCAGTTTACTCGGCGCTACGGCTGTCAATGAGCAGTTCTTC
CASSLLGATAVNEQFF
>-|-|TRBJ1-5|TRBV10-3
TGTGCCATCAGTGAGTCGGGGGGGAGTCAGCCCCAGCATTTT
CAISESGGSQPQHF
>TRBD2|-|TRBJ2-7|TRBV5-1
TGCGCCAGCAGCTTCATTAGCGGGAGCTACGAGCAGTACTTC
CASSFISGSYEQYF
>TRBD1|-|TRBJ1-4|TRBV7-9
TGTGCCAGCAGCTTAGCTTACGGTCCGGGACAGGGGAGGGAAAAACTGTTTTTT
CASSLAYGPGQGREKLFF
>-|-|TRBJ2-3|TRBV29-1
TGCAGCGCCCCCCGGGGCAGGGAATACACAGATACGCAGTATTTT
CSAPRGREYTDTQYF
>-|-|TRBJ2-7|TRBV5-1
TGCGCCAGCAGCCCGGGACTGAGCTCCTACGAGCAGTACTTC
CASSPGLSSYEQYF
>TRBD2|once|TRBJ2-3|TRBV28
TGTGCCAGCAGCGAAGCGGGAGGCCTTGTTGGGAGCACAGATACGCAGTATTTT
CASSEAGGLVGSTDTQYF
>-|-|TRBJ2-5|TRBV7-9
TGTGCCAGCAGCCATAAAAGAGAGACCCAGTACTTC
CASSHKRETQYF
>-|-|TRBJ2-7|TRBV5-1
TGCGCCAGCAGCCCCCGGCAGGGGGGAACCAACGAGCAGTACTTC
CASSPRQGGTNEQYF
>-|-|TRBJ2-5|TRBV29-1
TGCAGCGTTGGAAACATACTTTTGGAGACCCAGTACTTC
CSVGNILLETQYF
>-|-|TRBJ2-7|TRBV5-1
TGCGCCAGCAGCTTGGGAGGGGTACTCTACGAGCAGTACTTC
CASSLGGVLYEQYF
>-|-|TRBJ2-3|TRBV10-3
TGTGCCATCAGTGACACAGATACGCAGTATTTT
CAISDTDTQYF
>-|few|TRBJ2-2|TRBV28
TGTGCCAGCAGTTTGACGACGACCGGGGAGCTGTTTTTT
CASSLTTTGELFF
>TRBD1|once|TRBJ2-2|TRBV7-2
TGTGCCAGCAGCTTGGGACAGGCCTACACCGGGGAGCTGTTTTTT
CASSLGQAYTGELFF
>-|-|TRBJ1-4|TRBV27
TGTGCCAGCAGTAGCTCGGGCGCGGGTGAGGAAAAACTGTTTTTT
CASSSSGAGEEKLFF
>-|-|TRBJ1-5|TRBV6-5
TGTGCCAGCAGCCCGGTGGGGGGCAATCAGCCCCAGCATTTT
CASSPVGGNQPQHF
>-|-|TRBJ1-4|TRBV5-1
TGCGCCAGCAAGGGGGGGTTGACTAATGAAAAACTGTTTTTT
CASKGGLTNEKLFF
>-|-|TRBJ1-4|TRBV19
TGTGCCAGTAGTGAGCGAGCAACTAATGAAAAACTGTTTTTT
CASSERATNEKLFF
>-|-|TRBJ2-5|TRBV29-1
TGCAGCGTTGCCCCCGGTCCGCGGGAGACCCAGTACTTC
CSVAPGPRETQYF
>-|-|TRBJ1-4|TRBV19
TGTGCCAGTAGTGCCCAGGGACGGAACGAAAAACTGTTTTTT
CASSAQGRNEKLFF
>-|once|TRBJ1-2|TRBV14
TGTGCCAGCAGCCTTTTCAGGGGCCCCTATGGCTACACCTTC
CASSLFRGPYGYTF
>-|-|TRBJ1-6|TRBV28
TGTGCCAGCAGTTCCTACAGGGCGCGGCATTCACCCCTCCACTTT
CASSSYRARHSPLHF
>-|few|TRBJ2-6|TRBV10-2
TGCGCCAGCTCAGCCGGAGGTAGCTTATCTGGGGCCAACGTCCTGACTTTC
CASSAGGSLSGANVLTF
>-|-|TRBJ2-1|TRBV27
TGTGCCAGCAGTTTATTCGGGATTAGCGGCAGTATGGATGAGCAGTTCTTC
CASSLFGISGSMDEQFF
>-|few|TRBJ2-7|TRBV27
TGTGCCAGCAGTCGGAGGTTGAACTACGAGCAGTACTTC
CASSRRLNYEQYF
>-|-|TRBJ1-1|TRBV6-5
TGTGCCAGCCAAGACCTTATCGGGTTCTTT
CASQDLIGFF
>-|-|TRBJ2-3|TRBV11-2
TGTGCCAGCAGCCCCGGACGGACGAGCACAGATACGCAGTATTTT
CASSPGRTSTDTQYF
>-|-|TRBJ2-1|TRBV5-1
TGCGCCAGCAGTTCCGGGACCCTACCCTACAATGAGCAGTTCTTC
CASSSGTLPYNEQFF
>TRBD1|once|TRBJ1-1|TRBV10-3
TGTGCCACCGGACAGGGTGACACTGAAGCTTTCTTT
CATGQGDTEAFF
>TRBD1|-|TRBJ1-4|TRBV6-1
TGTGCCAGCGGCCGGACAGGGGTTAATGAAAAACTGTTTTTT
CASGRTGVNEKLFF
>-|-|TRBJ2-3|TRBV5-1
TGCGCCAGCAGCCCCTGGGGTAAGGGTTCATCAGATACGCAGTATTTT
CASSPWGKGSSDTQYF
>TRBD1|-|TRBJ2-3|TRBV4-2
TGTGCCAGCAGCCAAACGGACAGGGCCGGCACAGATACGCAGTATTTT
CASSQTDRAGTDTQYF
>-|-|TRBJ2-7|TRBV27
TGTGCCAGCAGTCCCATTAACCCCAGGGGGGTATACGAGCAGTACTTC
CASSPINPRGVYEQYF
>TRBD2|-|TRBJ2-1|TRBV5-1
TGCGCCAGCAGCTTGCTAGCGGGAGTCACCAAGGGGGAGCAGTTCTTC
CASSLLAGVTKGEQFF
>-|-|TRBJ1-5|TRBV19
TGTGCCAGTACGATGGGAGGGAGGCCCCAGCATTTT
CASTMGGRPQHF
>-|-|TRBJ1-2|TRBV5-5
TGTGCCAGCAGCTTAGGTCAGGGGACCTATGGCTACACCTTC
CASSLGQGTYGYTF
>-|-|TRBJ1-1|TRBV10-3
TGTGCCATCAGTTCGAACCCCTCCTTGGGCACTGAAGCTTTCTTT
CAISSNPSLGTEAFF
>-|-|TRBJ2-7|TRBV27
TGTGCCAGCAGTTTTTTCGGTTTGCAGGGGAGGCGCGAGCAGTACTTC
CASSFFGLQGRREQYF
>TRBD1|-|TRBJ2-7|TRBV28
TGTGCCAGCAGTCCGGGGACAGGGTCGTTCCCCTACGAGCAGTACTTC
CASSPGTGSFPYEQYF
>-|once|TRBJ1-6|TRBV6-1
TGTGCCAGCAGTGCCGTCGGGGGAGGGTCACCCCTCCACTTT
CASSAVGGGSPLHF
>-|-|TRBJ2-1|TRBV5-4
TGTGCCAGCAGCTTAGGCACACCCCTGCGCAATGAGCAGTTCTTC
CASSLGTPLRNEQFF
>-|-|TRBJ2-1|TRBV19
TGTGCCAGTACCTGGGGGCGAAGTAGGCATGAGCAGTTCTTC
CASTWGRSRHEQFF
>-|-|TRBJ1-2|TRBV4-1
TGCGCCAGCAGCCTCCGGGCCCACCCCTATGGCTACACCTTC
CASSLRAHPYGYTF
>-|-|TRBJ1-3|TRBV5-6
TGTGCCAGCAGCTTGGAGGGGGTCCCTGGAAACACCATATATTTT
CASSLEGVPGNTIYF
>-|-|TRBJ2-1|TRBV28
TGTGCCAGCAGTTTGGGACGGACCTACAATGAGCAGTTCTTC
CASSLGRTYNEQFF
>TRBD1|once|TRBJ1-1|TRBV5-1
TGCGCCAGCAGCTTGACAGGGGTTGGGACTGAAGCTTTCTTT
CASSLTGVGTEAFF
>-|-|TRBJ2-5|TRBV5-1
TGCGCCAGCAGCTCCATTACGCCCGAAGAGACCCAGTACTTC
CASSSITPEETQYF
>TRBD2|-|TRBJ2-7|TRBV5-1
TGCGCCAGCAGCTTGTATTCAGCGGGAGACTCCTACGAGCAGTACTTC
CASSLYSAGDSYEQYF
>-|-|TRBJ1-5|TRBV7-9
TGTGCCAGCAGCTTAGAGGTAGGGGGGAGCAATCAGCCCCAGCATTTT
CASSLEVGGSNQPQHF
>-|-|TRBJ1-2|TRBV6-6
TGTGCCAGCAGTACTGGGGACTATGGCTACACCTTC
CASSTGDYGYTF
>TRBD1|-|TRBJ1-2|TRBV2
TGTGCCAGCAGCGCCATACAGGGGAGAGGCTACACCTTC
CASSAIQGRGYTF
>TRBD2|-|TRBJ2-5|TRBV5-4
TGTGCCAGCAGCGGGCCAGCGGGAGAGGGTCCCCAGGAGACCCAGTACTTC
CASSGPAGEGPQETQYF